This T cell receptor (beta chain) appears in the sequencing data of a study of cytomegalovirus exposure and HLA in healthy donors. The PCR made use of 60 Vbeta and 13 Jbeta primers. Here immunoSEQ multiplex PCR was the method, and the copy in TCRdb shows in-frame clones only, minus some. The table records more than 150,000 clones, over 60% of them present only once. The CDR3 length is 17 residues. The germline V gene has CDR1 SNHLY and CDR2 FYNNEI. J lost 0 bases, V lost 6 bases, and 3 bases had no gene match. This sequence joins TRBV2 and TRBJ2-3, with 16 bases that match TRBD2. Sample: PBMCs. The sequence derives from a young man in good health and CMV-seronegative. This CDR3 is CASRGTSGGVSTDTQYF. The CDR3 DNA is TGTGCCAGCAGAGGGACTAGCGGGGGGGTTAGCACAGATACGCAGTATTTT.